One and the same sample provided the 24 T cell receptor beta chains below, sequenced in a study of response to subunit inactivated influenza vaccine. MiXCR, applied by TCRdb to the RT-PCR reads, yields one record per CDR3 protein. Among some 550,000 distinct CDR3 sequences listed, roughly 23% were seen once. These data were also reused for a study on T cells expressing NK-cell markers. That report notes: The cDNA for TCR beta came from 5'RACE template switching with UMIs.

This specimen consisted of CD4+ T cells sorted from PBMCs, obtained approximately 12 days after vaccination. Receptors originate from a man aged 50 to 59 who received an inactivated influenza vaccine.

This clonotype was recorded a few times. The rearrangement joins TRBV12-3 or TRBV12-4 to TRBJ2-5; no reliable D call. The CDR3 contains 14 residues. V lost 5 bases to trimming and J lost 5 bases, with 15 bases between them. CDR3 region: CASSLHLKRETQYF. In nucleotides, the CDR3 is TGTGCCAGCAGTCTCCACCTGAAAAGGGAGACCCAGTACTTC.

The gene calls are TRBV4-2 and TRBJ2-3; 12 bases map to TRBD2. The ends lost 1 base at V and 2 bases at J; junction bases unmatched: 16. CDR1 LGHNA and CDR2 YNFKEQ come from the germline V gene. The CDR3 contains 21 residues. CDR3 amino acids: CASSQVRTSGVLSIHTDTQYF. The CDR3 region has the DNA TGTGCCAGCAGCCAAGTTAGGACTAGCGGGGTCCTGTCGATACACACAGATACGCAGTATTTT.

This clonotype was counted between two and nine times. V gene TRBV7-9 combines with J gene TRBJ2-1; tentatively, D is TRBD2 (7 bases). CDR3 length: 16 amino acids. The V and J ends lost 5 bases and 4 bases respectively, with 18 bases between them. Germline V gene lookup returns CDR1 SEHNR and CDR2 FQNEAQ (reference sequence). In nucleotides, the CDR3 is TGTGCCAGCAGCCGAGGGGGGGGAATGGGATACAATGAGCAGTTCTTC. Its translation is CASSRGGGMGYNEQFF.

This clonotype was seen more than once but under ten times. The chain employs TRBV18 and TRBJ1-2, with D perhaps matching TRBD1 (5 bases). Between the trimmed V and J ends, which lost 3 bases and 14 bases, there was a span of 22 bases. Germline CDR1 reads KGHSH; CDR2 reads LQKENI. There are 14 residues in the CDR3. The CDR3 DNA reads TGTGCCAGCTCACCCTTGCACTCCGGGACTTCAAGGACCTTC. This sequence encodes CASSPLHSGTSRTF.

The chain uses TRBV10-3 and TRBJ2-7, with unresolved D. CDR3 length: 15 amino acids. Trimming took 2 bases from V and 2 from J, leaving 13 bases between them. Germline loops: CDR1 ENHRY, CDR2 SYGVKD. CDR3 sequence (DNA): TGTGCCATCAGTGAGCCCCAGCCAGCACCCTACGAGCAGTACTTC. It encodes CAISEPQPAPYEQYF.

This clonotype was observed a handful of times. The chain recombines TRBV11-2 with TRBJ1-5, with a tentative D call TRBD1 (5 bases). Germline CDR1 reads SGHAT; CDR2 reads FQNNGV. The V end lost 5 bases, the J end lost 4 bases, and 12 bases lay between the germline ends. This CDR3 comprises 14 residues. CDR3 sequence reads: CASSAHRTNQPQHF. In nucleotides, the CDR3 is TGTGCCAGCAGCGCCCACAGGACTAATCAGCCCCAGCATTTT. Drawing the rest from reference TRBV11-2 and TRBJ1-5, the complete variable domain is EAGVAQSPRYKIIEKRQSVAFWCNPISGHATLYWYQQILGQGPKLLIQFQNNGVVDDSQLPKDRFSAERLKGVDSTLKIQPAKLEDSAVYLCASSAHRTNQPQHFGDGTRLSIL.

This clonotype showed up just a few times. The J gene is TRBJ2-3, the V gene TRBV20-1; 13 bases fit TRBD2. This CDR3 comprises 17 residues. CDR1 DFQATT and CDR2 SNEGSKA come from the germline V gene (reference sequence). Losses at the gene ends were 3 bases for V and 3 bases for J; bases not matched to a gene: 9. CDR3 in amino acids: CSARGGLAGLGTDTQYF. CDR3 nucleotide sequence: TGCAGTGCTAGGGGGGGACTAGCGGGGTTGGGAACAGATACGCAGTATTTT.

The genes are TRBV29-1 and TRBJ2-3, with 9 bases matching TRBD1. The CDR3 loop spans 16 amino acids. Trimming took 4 bases from V and 3 from J; bases not matched to a gene: 11. Per the germline V gene, CDR1 is SQVTM and CDR2 is ANQGSEA. The CDR3 nucleotides read TGCAGCGTTGCCACCCTCGGGACAGGGCAGACAGATACGCAGTATTTT. Its translation: CSVATLGTGQTDTQYF.

This clonotype was recorded a few times. The genes are TRBV28 and TRBJ1-2, with D perhaps TRBD1 (5 bases). Per germline, CDR1 MDHEN and CDR2 SYDVKM. This CDR3 contains 11 residues. DNA of the CDR3: TGTGTGACAGTATCTGACGGGGGCTACACCTTC. Amino acids: CVTVSDGGYTF.

In its sample, this clonotype was seen a few times. The CDR3 DNA sequence: TGTGCCAGCAGCCCAAGGGGGAGGCCAGATACGCAGTATTTT. Translating it yields CASSPRGRPDTQYF. The V gene is TRBV7-8, the J gene TRBJ2-3; possibly TRBD1 or TRBD2 for D (6 bases each). The length of the CDR3 is 14 residues. The V gene lost 5 bases and the J gene lost 4 bases, with 13 bases spanning the gap. Germline V gene data show CDR1 as SGHVS and CDR2 as FQNEAQ.

This clonotype was detected a few times. The V call is TRBV6-1, the J call TRBJ2-7; the D gene is possibly TRBD2 (5 bases). Germline CDR1 MNHNS, CDR2 SASEGT. V was pared by 6 bases and J by 7 bases, with 22 bases between. The CDR3 totals 15 residues. The DNA of the CDR3 is TGTGCCAGCAGATCCATTCGTGGGAGTTCTAGGGAGCAGTACTTC. This sequence encodes CASRSIRGSSREQYF.

This clonotype was recorded a few times. This rearrangement joins TRBV3-1 to TRBJ2-3, with 11 bases matching TRBD1. V dropped 3 bases and J dropped 0; count of bases not matched to a gene: 5. CDR1 is LGHDT, CDR2 YNNKEL, per germline (reference sequence). The CDR3 runs to 17 residues. The CDR3: CASSHLRDRGSTDTQYF. The CDR3, as DNA: TGTGCCAGCAGCCACCTGCGGGACAGGGGGAGCACAGATACGCAGTATTTT.

The chain links TRBV12-3 or TRBV12-4 to TRBJ1-1; 7 bases align to TRBD1. The CDR3 contains 15 residues. The J segment lost 4 bases and the V segment lost 2 bases, leaving 7 bases of the junction unmatched. The chain's CDR3 is CASSLSLAGGTEAFF. The CDR3 DNA reads TGTGCCAGCAGTTTATCATTGGCAGGGGGCACTGAAGCTTTCTTT.

This clonotype showed up just once. J is TRBJ2-5 and V is TRBV12-3 or TRBV12-4; tentative D call: TRBD1 (5 bases). This CDR3 is built from 14 residues. The germline V and J ends were trimmed by 6 bases and 4 bases, with 15 bases remaining between them. The CDR3 DNA follows: TGTGCCAGCAGATTCCCAGGGTCCGGAGAGACCCAGTACTTC. Its protein product is CASRFPGSGETQYF.

This clonotype appeared a few times. The V gene is TRBV6-1, the J gene TRBJ2-7; D is unclear. Looked up from germline, CDR1 is MNHNS and CDR2 is SASEGT. Trimming stripped 2 bases from V and 8 bases from J, with 7 bases between. The CDR3 covers 11 residues. This chain's CDR3 is CASSESRKQYF. For the CDR3, the DNA is TGTGCCAGCAGTGAATCAAGGAAGCAGTACTTC.

This clonotype was counted a few times. As DNA, the CDR3 is TGTGCCAGCAGTTACTCGTTAGCGGGAGGGCCCAGAGATACGCAGTATTTT. It codes for CASSYSLAGGPRDTQYF. The V call is TRBV6-2 or TRBV6-3, the J call TRBJ2-3; 11 bases fit TRBD2. The CDR3 has 17 amino acids. Germline CDR1 is MNHEY and CDR2 is SVGEGT. The V gene end was trimmed by 0 bases and the J gene end by 5 bases; junction bases not matched to a gene: 7.

This clonotype was counted a few times. The J gene is TRBJ2-7, the V gene TRBV20-1; TRBD1 aligns across 10 bases. V lost 5 bases, J lost 6 bases, and 4 bases stayed unmatched. The V gene's germline CDR1 is DFQATT and CDR2 SNEGSKA (reference sequence). This CDR3 is built from 12 residues. CDR3 protein: CSAPGTGVEQYF. DNA of the CDR3: TGCAGTGCTCCGGGGACAGGGGTCGAGCAGTACTTC.

The V call is TRBV18, the J call TRBJ2-1; tentatively, D is TRBD1 (6 bases). CDR1 is KGHSH and CDR2 is LQKENI in the germline V gene. CDR3 length equals 14 residues. The ends were cut back, 2 bases at V and 5 bases at J, with 10 bases in the middle. CDR3 in amino acids: CASSPIWTDNEQFF. The CDR3 DNA reads TGTGCCAGCTCACCAATTTGGACAGACAATGAGCAGTTCTTC. Drawing the rest from reference TRBV18 and TRBJ2-1, the complete variable domain is NAGVMQNPRHLVRRRGQEARLRCSPMKGHSHVYWYRQLPEEGLKFMVYLQKENIIDESGMPKERFSAEFPKEGPSILRIQQVVRGDSAAYFCASSPIWTDNEQFFGPGTRLTVL.

Only a few counts were recorded for this clonotype. This sequence joins TRBV12-3 or TRBV12-4 and TRBJ2-7; D is possibly TRBD1 (6 bases). The CDR3 spans 13 residues. The V gene lost 6 bases and the J gene lost 2 bases, with 11 bases spanning the gap. This CDR3 is CASRGHLTYEQYF. The CDR3 DNA follows: TGTGCCAGCAGGGGACACCTGACCTACGAGCAGTACTTC.

This clonotype occurred many times. The chain links TRBV5-1 to TRBJ1-2; a possible D gene is TRBD1 (6 bases). The germline V gene has CDR1 SGHRS and CDR2 YFSETQ. CDR3 size: 14 residues. The V end lost 4 bases, the J end lost 2 bases, and 12 bases lay between the germline ends. CDR3 DNA: TGCGCCAGCAGCGAGACACAGGGAAACTATGGCTACACCTTC. Translating gives CASSETQGNYGYTF.

The rearrangement links TRBV6-2 or TRBV6-3 to TRBJ2-7; tentatively, D is TRBD1 (7 bases). The CDR3 is made up of 14 amino acids. Germline V gene sequence: CDR1 MNHEY, CDR2 SVGEGT. V gave up 6 bases and J gave up 8 bases, with 20 bases separating them. The CDR3: CASRHLTGRLKQYF. CDR3 nucleotide sequence: TGTGCCAGCAGACATTTGACAGGGAGGTTGAAGCAGTACTTC.

The chain employs TRBV11-2 and TRBJ2-1; 7 bases map to TRBD1. The CDR3 is made up of 17 amino acids. The J segment lost 4 bases and the V segment lost 5 bases, leaving 14 bases of the junction unmatched. The V gene's germline CDR1 is SGHAT and CDR2 FQNNGV. The CDR3 bases are TGTGCCAGCAGCCCCGGACAGGTCTGGCACCTTTACAATGAGCAGTTCTTC. This gives the protein CASSPGQVWHLYNEQFF.

Ten or more counts support this clonotype. The rearrangement joins TRBV24-1 to TRBJ2-5; D call uncertain. The CDR3 consists of 12 residues. With 0 bases removed from V and 2 bases from J, the gap between germline ends came to 0 bases. CDR1 and CDR2 (germline): KGHDR, SFDVKD. The CDR3 DNA is TGTGCCACCAGTGATTTGCAAGAGACCCAGTACTTC. Protein: CATSDLQETQYF.

V and J are TRBV6-2 or TRBV6-3 and TRBJ2-1; TRBD2 matches 7 bases. Per germline, CDR1 MNHEY and CDR2 SVGEGT. This CDR3 is built from 20 residues. The junction had 18 bases not matched to a gene; V was cut back by 0 bases and J by 4 bases. The CDR3 sequence is CASSYSWAAGRDFYYNEQFF. The CDR3 nucleotides read TGTGCCAGCAGTTACTCTTGGGCCGCTGGGAGGGACTTCTATTACAATGAGCAGTTCTTC.